This TCR beta chain was identified in a study of CD8+ T cells in alopecia areata (dated by TCRdb to between 2017 and 2018). Regarding the complete study: Treated patients were enrolled in an open-label pilot trial of oral tofacitinib, 5 to 10 mg twice daily, for moderate-to-severe alopecia areata. Tofacitinib was administered for 6 to 18 months, and 6 months of follow-up off drug were then conducted to assess delayed response and recurrence. The SALT score, which quantifies the percentage of affected scalp surface area, was used to measure disease severity in treated patients. To study T cell clonal expansion in alopecia areata, the researchers applied high-throughput TCRbeta sequencing to both the C3H/HeJ mouse model and human patients. On the human side, TCRbeta sequencing was run on scalp tissue and on sorted CD4+ and CD8+ peripheral blood T cells from healthy controls and from alopecia areata patients with either patchy or totalis/universalis disease. Patients on tofacitinib were biopsied at baseline and after 4 and 24 weeks of treatment, and several of the patients also had a later scalp biopsy. Scalp clonality was compared across normal scalp (n=4), patchy alopecia areata scalp (n=8), and alopecia totalis/universalis scalp (n=8). RNA came from the PAXgene miRNA kit for fixed scalp, the miRNeasy kit for PBMCs, and the RNeasy kit for mouse skin. TCRbeta CDR3 regions were amplified by immunoSEQ multiplex PCR using 35 Vbeta forward and 13 Jbeta reverse primers. What the study reported, not specific to this receptor: Unlike mouse skin, where gammadelta T cells dominate, normal human skin contains resident alphabeta T cells that get sequenced too, which complicates analysis of the scalp TCR repertoire. Tofacitinib significantly lowered scalp clonality and the number of expanded CD8+ clones among the top 100 scalp clones. Compared with normal scalp, lesional scalp, particularly in alopecia totalis/universalis, had higher clonality and more expanded CD8+ clones, which suggests antigenic drive. Many expanded lesional clones were found to persist in scalp and blood during tofacitinib treatment, and relapse after treatment cessation may be partly explained by this persistence. Shared TCR sequences between patients were less evident than in mice, which may be partly attributable to HLA diversity in the patient population. Because the treated cohort was small and had only one nonresponder, larger studies are needed to examine links between baseline CD8+ expansion and response.

In light of the paper, this sample's time point label describes: about 25 weeks on oral tofacitinib. In the paper's terms, the treatment or condition label means: oral pan-JAK inhibitor, 5-10 mg twice daily. Lesional scalp punch biopsies and peripheral blood were obtained from alopecia areata patients. PBMCs were separated by density centrifugation and stained for CD3, CD4 and CD8, after which CD4+ and CD8+ T cells were sorted on a FACSAria. The protocol used for the library was the immunoSEQ multiplex PCR assay. RNA was extracted from all samples and reverse transcribed into cDNA as template for TCR sequencing. First-strand cDNA was synthesized using SuperScript III with a 2:1 mix of oligo-dT and random hexamers. A synthetic immune receptor repertoire was used to gauge amplification bias, and whatever bias remained was removed computationally. As for the original processing: Raw reads were preprocessed to remove errors, and CDR3 was defined according to IMGT conventions as the region from the conserved cysteine to phenylalanine. Clonality was computed as 1 minus the Shannon entropy, with the entropy normalized by log2 of the number of productive unique TCRs. Scalp TCRbeta sequences were cross-referenced with sorted blood CD4 and CD8 repertoires so that the CD4 or CD8 identity of scalp clones could be inferred. Drawn from immuneACCESS, this table holds only the in-frame rearrangements with V and J called that TCRdb kept. Clones are partly lost; checked studies trace under half to an unresolved V gene and leave the rest unexplained. That table furnishes V, J and clone size, whereas the DNA furnished D and trimming. The sample data list about 200,000 clones, and roughly 60% of these were observed just once. Under 7% of the sample goes to the ten largest clones.

The CDR3 sequence holds 16 residues, the cysteine and phenylalanine included. Only the CDR3 region is kept as DNA, spanning 48 bases read in frame from base 1. CDR1 and CDR2, looked up from the germline V gene, are MDHEN and SYDVKM. V and J are trimmed by 4 bases and 4 bases, and the gene matches miss 9 bases of the junction. In regard to this clone: Its recognized antigen is unknown. No base-level quality is on record; no much larger clone is a single base apart.

The receptor was derived from a human donor with alopecia areata. The sample in question was CD4+ T cells sorted from blood, obtained at week 24, from a patient treated with tofacitinib. The V and J segments used are TRBV28 and TRBJ2-4; TRBD1 agrees with 8 junctional bases. The DNA reads TGTGCCAGCAGTTCTCAGGGGGCCCCCGGAAAAAACATTCAGTACTTC. This gives the protein CASSSQGAPGKNIQYF. Beyond the CDR3, the reference TRBV28 and TRBJ2-4 genes provide the residues; the full variable domain reads: DVKVTQSSRYLVKRTGEKVFLECVQDMDHENMFWYRQDPGLGLRLIYFSYDVKMKEKGDIPEGYSVSREKKERFSLILESASTNQTSMYLCASSSQGAPGKNIQYFGAGTRLSVL.